The 14 T cell receptor beta chains reported below all come from one sample, sequenced in a study of identifying expanded T cells in peripheral blood. Sequencing used immunoSEQ multiplex PCR; TCRdb keeps in-frame clones, though not all of them. The top ten hold over 2.5% of the sample, which has some 75,000 clones, 90% seen once. The source material was blood. The receptors originated from a person between 18 and 75 years old in good health.

This clone has a single count. The chain uses TRBV28 and TRBJ1-1; TRBD1 aligns across 9 bases. The CDR3 runs 16 residues. V lost 9 bases, J lost 3 bases, and 14 bases stayed unmatched. CDR1 is MDHEN, CDR2 SYDVKM, per germline. This CDR3 is CASRSTGGGIDTEAFF. CDR3 DNA: TGTGCCAGTAGATCTACAGGGGGCGGAATCGACACTGAAGCTTTCTTT.

The gene calls are TRBV9 and TRBJ2-3; 7 bases agree with TRBD2. CDR3 size: 14 residues. Germline V gene lookup returns CDR1 SGDLS and CDR2 YYNGEE. J lost 0 bases, V lost 3 bases, and 1 base had no gene match. The CDR3 DNA follows: TGTGCCAGCAGCGGTAGCGGGAGCACAGATACGCAGTATTTT. Encoded protein: CASSGSGSTDTQYF.

This chain uses TRBV9 with TRBJ1-4; D remains unclear. CDR1 is SGDLS and CDR2 is YYNGEE in the germline V gene. V lost 4 bases and J lost 5, with 9 bases in between. The CDR3 length is 13 residues. CDR3: CASSRGPNEKLFF. DNA of the CDR3: TGTGCCAGCAGCCGAGGGCCCAATGAAAAACTGTTTTTT.

The chain joins TRBV5-1 to TRBJ2-7, with D perhaps matching TRBD1 or TRBD2 (5 bases each). The V gene lost 0 bases and the J gene lost 5 bases, with 15 bases spanning the gap. Germline CDR1 and CDR2: SGHRS and YFSETQ. The CDR3 spans 15 residues. The CDR3 sequence: CASSLERGVMNEQYF. The DNA for the CDR3 is TGCGCCAGCAGCTTGGAGCGAGGGGTAATGAACGAGCAGTACTTC.

This clone was seen more than once but under ten times. This chain uses TRBV30 with TRBJ2-2; 9 bases line up with TRBD1. J was trimmed by 4 bases and V by 2 bases; bases with no gene match: 2. CDR3 size: 14 residues. Germline V CDR1 and CDR2: GTSNPN, SVGIG (reference sequence). DNA of the CDR3: TGTGCCTGGAGTCGACAGGGGGGCACCGGGGAGCTGTTTTTT. Protein: CAWSRQGGTGELFF.

The genes are TRBV7-9 and TRBJ2-2; the match to TRBD2 covers 7 bases. Trimming cost V 5 bases and J 1 base; bases outside gene matches: 7. Germline V gene data show CDR1 as SEHNR and CDR2 as FQNEAQ (reference sequence). The length of the CDR3 is 16 residues. CDR3 nucleotide sequence: TGTGCCAGCAGCCGACCGGGACTACAGAACACCGGGGAGCTGTTTTTT. Its protein is CASSRPGLQNTGELFF.

V is TRBV25-1 and J is TRBJ2-7; a possible D gene is TRBD2 (5 bases). CDR3 length: 16 amino acids. The V gene lost 2 bases and the J gene lost 3 bases, with 17 bases spanning the gap. Germline V CDR1 and CDR2: MGHDK, SYGVNS. CDR3 DNA sequence: TGTGCCAGCAGTGAAGTGGGGAGCCCAGGACTCTACGAGCAGTACTTC. Protein sequence: CASSEVGSPGLYEQYF.

This chain links TRBV5-4 with TRBJ2-5, with D perhaps matching TRBD2 (7 bases). This CDR3 has 14 amino acids. Germline values: CDR1 SGHNT, CDR2 YYREEE (reference sequence). Deletions cut 7 bases from V and 5 bases from J, with 18 bases between. The DNA for the CDR3 is TGTGCCAGCCAGGGGCACGGGGAGGGGGAGACCCAGTACTTC. Amino acids: CASQGHGEGETQYF.

Only a few counts were recorded for this clone. The rearrangement joins TRBV4-2 to TRBJ2-3, with a tentative D call TRBD2 (6 bases). Germline V gene data show CDR1 as LGHNA and CDR2 as YNFKEQ. This CDR3 spans 14 amino acids. Trimming left V 4 bases short and J 4 bases short, with 12 bases between. The CDR3 sequence is CASSLRLGADTQYF. In DNA, the CDR3 is TGTGCCAGCAGCCTCCGACTAGGAGCAGATACGCAGTATTTT.

The CDR3 DNA reads TGCGCCAGCAGCCAAGGAGTTGAGTGGAATCGAGAGACCCAGTACTTC. The encoded protein is CASSQGVEWNRETQYF. V and J are TRBV4-1 and TRBJ2-5; D uncertain. V lost 1 base and J lost 4, with 16 bases in between. The germline V gene encodes CDR1 MGHRA and CDR2 YSYEKL. The CDR3 has 16 amino acids.

V usage is TRBV5-5 and J usage is TRBJ1-2; maybe TRBD1 (6 bases). Germline CDR1 SGHKS, CDR2 YYEKEE (reference sequence). V dropped 0 bases and J dropped 5 bases, with 14 bases sitting between them. CDR3 length equals 15 residues. The CDR3 loop is CASSLAWGASYGYTF. CDR3 bases: TGTGCCAGCAGCTTGGCCTGGGGGGCATCTTATGGCTACACCTTC.

The chain employs TRBV27 and TRBJ2-7; TRBD2 might be the D (5 bases). The length of the CDR3 is 14 residues. Trimming left V 10 bases short and J 3 bases short, with 19 bases between. Germline values: CDR1 MNHEY, CDR2 SMNVEV (reference sequence). This chain's CDR3 is CATASRTFHYEQYF. The CDR3 DNA sequence: TGTGCCACCGCGTCCCGGACTTTCCACTACGAGCAGTACTTC.

The V call is TRBV7-9, the J call TRBJ2-6, with a weak D call TRBD2 (5 bases). The CDR3 is 17 amino acids. Germline V gives CDR1 SEHNR, CDR2 FQNEAQ (reference sequence). V lost 1 base to trimming and J lost 0 bases, with 10 bases between them. The CDR3 spells CASSLVGLISGANVLTF. CDR3 nucleotide sequence: TGTGCCAGCAGCTTAGTCGGACTCATCTCTGGGGCCAACGTCCTGACTTTC.

Here the CDR3 DNA reads TGTGCCATCATGGGCCCTCAGGGCTACACCTTC. As protein: CAIMGPQGYTF. This chain links TRBV10-3 with TRBJ1-2; no clear D gene. V was pared by 7 bases and J by 8 bases, with 11 bases between. Looked up from germline, CDR1 is ENHRY and CDR2 is SYGVKD. The CDR3 is 11 amino acids.